One and the same sample provided the 29 T cell receptor beta chains below, sequenced in a study of OX40 agonist ivuxolimab in advanced cancers. Library preparation was by the immunoSEQ multiplex PCR assay. Sourced from immuneACCESS, this table was stored by TCRdb with only in-frame sequences that have V and J called. A share of the clones is absent; for the studies checked, an unresolved V gene accounts for under half, and the remainder has no known explanation. The sample has under 45,000 clones on record, 70% to 90% of them singletons. In total, the top ten clones hold around 2.5% of the sample. The sequencing used CD4+ or CD8+ T cells sorted from blood, collected in a trial of the OX40 agonist ivuxolimab. These receptors all come from an adult with an advanced solid tumor such as melanoma, head and neck, liver or kidney cancer.

In its sample, this clone was seen a few times. The rearrangement uses TRBV18 and TRBJ2-2; TRBD2 agrees at 12 bases. The CDR3 has 14 residues. CDR1 and CDR2 from the germline V gene are KGHSH and LQKENI. Unmatched junction bases numbered 0, after V lost 3 bases and J lost 7 bases. Written as DNA, the CDR3 is TGTGCCAGCTCACCGACTAGCGGGAGCGGGGAGCTGTTTTTT. This encodes CASSPTSGSGELFF.

In its sample, this clone was seen a few times. The chain carries TRBV10-1 and TRBJ2-7, with no clear D. From germline, CDR1 is WNHNN and CDR2 SYGVQD (reference sequence). The CDR3 covers 12 residues. Trimming took 0 bases from V and 6 from J, leaving 6 bases between them. The CDR3 protein is CASSESGGEQYV. CDR3 sequence (DNA): TGCGCCAGCAGTGAGTCGGGCGGCGAGCAGTACGTC.

The genes are TRBV7-9 and TRBJ2-1, with D tentatively TRBD1 or TRBD2 (5 bases each). Trimming removed 4 bases from V and 7 bases from J, with 11 bases in between. CDR1 SEHNR and CDR2 FQNEAQ come from the germline V gene (reference sequence). The CDR3 is 13 residues long. The CDR3 protein is CASSSLGENEQFF. The DNA for the CDR3 is TGTGCCAGCAGCTCACTGGGGGAGAATGAGCAGTTCTTC.

The J gene is TRBJ2-1, the V gene TRBV2; no reliable D call. Germline V gives CDR1 SNHLY, CDR2 FYNNEI. V was shortened by 4 bases and J by 10 bases, with 5 bases between the two germline ends. The CDR3 sequence is 10 residues long. The CDR3 region has the DNA TGTGCCAGCAGTGGGTGGGAGCAGTTCTTC. This translates into CASSGWEQFF.

This clone has a handful of counts. J is TRBJ2-3 and V is TRBV10-3; unclear D gene. Per the germline V gene, CDR1 is ENHRY and CDR2 is SYGVKD. The length of the CDR3 is 14 residues. Trimming cost V 4 bases and J 0 bases, with 8 bases left between them. In DNA, the CDR3 is TGTGCCATCAGTGGTGGCATAAGCACAGATACGCAGTATTTT. Translating it yields CAISGGISTDTQYF.

The genes are TRBV5-1 and TRBJ2-3, with a tentative D call TRBD2 (7 bases). Trimming took off 4 bases at V and 5 bases at J, with 17 bases between the two ends. This CDR3 region has 15 residues. Germline-derived CDR1 and CDR2 are SGHRS and YFSETQ. The CDR3 nucleotides read TGCGCCAGCAGCCCGGACGGGGGGCCTGGAGATACGCAGTATTTT. It specifies CASSPDGGPGDTQYF.

The J gene is TRBJ1-1, the V gene TRBV7-9; D gene ambiguous. Trimming pared 3 bases from V and 8 bases from J, leaving 10 bases between. Germline CDR1 is SEHNR and CDR2 is FQNEAQ (reference sequence). This CDR3 comprises 12 residues. The DNA for the CDR3 is TGTGCCAGCAGCTTTATTCAGGCAGAAGCTTTCTTT. Amino acid sequence: CASSFIQAEAFF.

This chain links TRBV7-2 with TRBJ1-2; D gene uncertain. Per the germline V gene, CDR1 is SGHTA and CDR2 is FQGNSA. CDR3 size: 13 residues. The V end was cut by 5 bases, the J end by 4 bases, with 11 bases between. CDR3 sequence (DNA): TGTGCCAGCAGCGTACTGACGGTCTATGGCTACACCTTC. Encoded protein: CASSVLTVYGYTF.

The chain carries TRBV5-4 and TRBJ2-5; 8 bases map to TRBD1. Germline CDR1 SGHNT, CDR2 YYREEE (reference sequence). The CDR3 totals 14 residues. Losses at the gene ends were 4 bases for V and 5 bases for J; bases not matched to a gene: 7. The CDR3 region is CASSTDRAVETQYF. The CDR3, as DNA: TGTGCCAGCAGCACGGACAGGGCGGTGGAGACCCAGTACTTC.

The V and J genes are TRBV10-3 and TRBJ2-1; the match to TRBD2 covers 14 bases. V trimming: 4 bases; J trimming: 5 bases; junction bases outside the gene matches: 4. This CDR3 region has 16 residues. Germline CDR1 ENHRY, CDR2 SYGVKD. CDR3: CAISAGTSGSNNEQFF. The CDR3 region has the DNA TGTGCCATCAGTGCCGGGACTAGCGGGAGTAACAATGAGCAGTTCTTC.

The chain links TRBV7-8 to TRBJ2-7; possibly TRBD2 for D (6 bases). This CDR3 spans 14 amino acids. The germline gives CDR1 SGHVS, CDR2 FQNEAQ. V lost 5 bases and J 0 bases, leaving 11 bases between the germline ends. As DNA, the CDR3 is TGTGCCAGCAGCCCGGGGGTTAGCTCCTACGAGCAGTACGTC. The encoded protein is CASSPGVSSYEQYV.

The rearrangement uses TRBV19 and TRBJ2-2; D is possibly TRBD1 or TRBD2 (7 bases each). The V gene lost 6 bases and the J gene lost 3 bases, with 17 bases spanning the gap. Per germline, CDR1 LNHDA and CDR2 SQIVND (reference sequence). This CDR3 comprises 16 residues. The CDR3 bases are TGTGCCAGTAGCGCGGGGCAGGGGGGGTACACCGGGGAGCTGTTTTTT. It yields the protein CASSAGQGGYTGELFF.

This chain links TRBV2 with TRBJ1-1, with D maybe TRBD1 (5 bases). Germline CDR1 and CDR2: SNHLY and FYNNEI. The CDR3 runs to 11 residues. The CDR3 DNA follows: TGTGCAACACTGGGGGGCACTGAAGCTTTCTTT. It translates to CATLGGTEAFF.

This chain joins TRBV27 and TRBJ2-2; 12 bases line up with TRBD1. Trimming removed 7 bases from V and 5 bases from J; junction bases left unmatched: 8. Germline-derived CDR1 and CDR2 are MNHEY and SMNVEV (reference sequence). The CDR3 extends over 16 amino acids. In DNA form, the CDR3 reads TGTGCCAGCACCCGGGACAGGGGGCTAGGGACCGGGGAGCTGTTTTTT. This codes for CASTRDRGLGTGELFF.

This chain uses TRBV7-9 with TRBJ2-5; 8 nucleotides agree with TRBD1. The V segment lost 5 bases and the J segment 6 bases; nucleotides outside the gene matches: 14. The CDR3 loop spans 16 amino acids. Germline V CDR1 and CDR2: SEHNR, FQNEAQ (reference sequence). The CDR3 reads CASSVDRELRDKTQYF. The CDR3 DNA reads TGTGCCAGCAGCGTGGACAGGGAATTAAGGGACAAGACCCAGTACTTC.

In regard to this clone: Other nucleotide sequences in the sample specify the same CDR3. The chain combines TRBV5-1 with TRBJ2-2; D may be TRBD2 (6 bases). This CDR3 is 14 amino acids long. In germline, CDR1 is SGHRS, CDR2 YFSETQ. V lost 2 bases to trimming and J lost 4 bases, with 9 bases between them. In DNA, the CDR3 is TGCGCCAGCAGCTTCGGGGGTGGCACCGGGGAGCTGTTTTTT. This encodes CASSFGGGTGELFF.

The chain is built from TRBV10-2 and TRBJ1-4; possibly TRBD1 for D (5 bases). The CDR3 is 15 amino acids. CDR1 and CDR2 from the germline V gene are WSHSY and SAAADI. V was clipped by 0 bases and J by 7 bases, with 12 bases between them. The CDR3 here is CASSESGPHGEKLFF. The CDR3 nucleotides are TGCGCCAGCAGTGAGTCGGGACCCCACGGTGAAAAACTGTTTTTT.

The gene calls are TRBV7-9 and TRBJ2-2; 10 positions agree with TRBD2. The CDR3 totals 18 residues. V lost 5 bases, J lost 3 bases, and 12 bases stayed unmatched. From germline, CDR1 is SEHNR and CDR2 FQNEAQ (reference sequence). The CDR3 nucleotides are TGTGCCAGCAGCGGGGGGGCTAGCGGGAGTACGCACACCGGGGAGCTGTTTTTT. Translated, it gives CASSGGASGSTHTGELFF.

CDR3 sequence: CASSTSSSTNSYNEQFF. CDR3 coding DNA: TGCGCCAGCAGCACCTCGTCTAGCACTAACTCCTACAATGAGCAGTTCTTC. The chain links TRBV5-1 to TRBJ2-1, with D possibly being TRBD2 (5 bases). V dropped 4 bases and J dropped 0 bases, with 17 bases sitting between them. CDR1 and CDR2 from the germline V gene are SGHRS and YFSETQ. CDR3 length equals 17 residues.

This chain links TRBV2 with TRBJ2-7, with D maybe TRBD1 (5 bases). Germline loops: CDR1 SNHLY, CDR2 FYNNEI. The CDR3 length is 14 residues. Trimming took 3 bases from V and 6 from J, leaving 15 bases between them. DNA for the CDR3: TGTGCCAGCAGTGAGGCAGGGCGAGGTCTCGAGCAGTACTTC. As protein: CASSEAGRGLEQYF.

The rearrangement links TRBV30 to TRBJ2-7; 7 nucleotides align to TRBD1. The CDR3 contains 14 residues. V lost 7 bases to trimming and J lost 0 bases; unmatched junction nucleotides: 9. Germline CDR1 reads GTSNPN; CDR2 reads SVGIG (reference sequence). The CDR3 region has the DNA TGTGCCTTTCTTACCGGGACAGTCTCCTACGAGCAGTACTTC. Amino acid sequence: CAFLTGTVSYEQYF.

This clone came up once. This chain connects TRBV5-5 to TRBJ2-3, with D uncertain. Trimming cost V 2 bases and J 6 bases, with 10 bases left between them. The germline CDR1 and CDR2 sequences are SGHKS and YYEKEE (reference sequence). The CDR3 totals 13 residues. This CDR3 reads CASSFELKDTQYF. In nucleotides, the CDR3 is TGTGCCAGCAGCTTTGAGTTAAAGGATACGCAGTATTTT.

The genes are TRBV30 and TRBJ1-4; D call uncertain. V lost 4 bases and J lost 5, with 17 bases in between. This CDR3 contains 15 residues. Germline V CDR1 and CDR2: GTSNPN, SVGIG (reference sequence). CDR3 nucleotides: TGTGCCTGGAATCCGGGGTACCCGAGGAATGAAAAACTGTTTTTT. Amino acids: CAWNPGYPRNEKLFF.

The chain joins TRBV7-6 to TRBJ2-1, with 11 bases fitting TRBD2. Germline CDR1 SGHVS, CDR2 FNYEAQ. The CDR3 covers 15 residues. V gave up 5 bases and J gave up 8 bases; unmatched junction bases: 8. In DNA form, the CDR3 reads TGTGCCAGCAGCACCATAGCGGGAGGGCCGGATGAGCAGTTCTTC. Translating gives CASSTIAGGPDEQFF.

This chain uses TRBV5-1 with TRBJ1-1; D is ambiguous. CDR3 length: 16 residues. The germline V gene has CDR1 SGHRS and CDR2 YFSETQ. The germline V and J ends were trimmed by 4 bases and 0 bases, with 16 bases remaining between them. CDR3 amino acids: CASSQDGLHMNTEAFF. The CDR3, as DNA: TGCGCCAGCAGCCAAGACGGACTACACATGAACACTGAAGCTTTCTTT.

The rearrangement joins TRBV5-5 to TRBJ2-1; 7 bases match TRBD2. Germline CDR1 is SGHKS and CDR2 is YYEKEE (reference sequence). The V segment lost 2 bases and the J segment 4 bases; nucleotides outside the gene matches: 6. The CDR3 runs 15 residues. CDR3 in amino acids: CASSLSLADYNEQFF. In DNA, the CDR3 is TGTGCCAGCAGCTTAAGTCTAGCGGATTACAATGAGCAGTTCTTC.

The gene calls are TRBV28 and TRBJ2-1, with TRBD2 matching 12 bases. Germline loops: CDR1 MDHEN, CDR2 SYDVKM. With V trimmed by 5 bases and J by 5 bases, 7 bases remained unmatched. The CDR3 has 16 residues. CDR3 sequence reads: CASSVTSGSFHNEQFF. As DNA, the CDR3 is TGTGCCAGCAGTGTGACTAGCGGGAGCTTCCACAATGAGCAGTTCTTC.

The rearrangement uses TRBV9 and TRBJ2-3, with 7 bases fitting TRBD2. Trimming cost V 1 base and J 2 bases; bases outside gene matches: 4. Germline-derived CDR1 and CDR2 are SGDLS and YYNGEE. The CDR3 has 15 amino acids. The CDR3 loop is CASSVWAGDTDTQYF. In DNA form, the CDR3 reads TGTGCCAGCAGCGTATGGGCGGGAGACACAGATACGCAGTATTTT.

V is TRBV19 and J is TRBJ1-1, with D perhaps matching TRBD1 (6 bases). This CDR3 comprises 14 residues. Germline CDR1 is LNHDA and CDR2 is SQIVND (reference sequence). The V gene lost 3 bases and the J gene lost 4 bases, with 12 bases spanning the gap. The CDR3 spells CASSIGGGFTEAFF. For the CDR3, the DNA is TGTGCCAGTAGTATCGGAGGGGGTTTCACTGAAGCTTTCTTT. Supplemented by reference TRBV19 and TRBJ1-1, the full variable domain reads DGGITQSPKYLFRKEGQNVTLSCEQNLNHDAMYWYRQDPGQGLRLIYYSQIVNDFQKGDIAEGYSVSREKKESFPLTVTSAQKNPTAFYLCASSIGGGFTEAFFGQGTRLTVV.